This T cell receptor (beta chain) was profiled in a study of siplizumab effects on memory and regulatory T cells. Trimming pared 4 bases from V and 1 base from J, leaving 13 bases between. Germline assignment: CDR1 MGHRA and CDR2 YSYEKL. The CDR3 is 15 amino acids. Study results and caveats: Apparently more diverse than memory cells, naive T cells also seemed major alloresponse contributors. Assignment to unstimulated subsets succeeded for only a minor fraction of the alloreactive clones. Siplizumab significantly lowered the alloreactive sequences that could be traced to unstimulated CD4+ memory cells.

In regard to this clone: Its target is unknown.

TCR templates, 75,000 to 100,000 per sample, were assayed. Produced via immunoSEQ multiplex PCR; TCRdb's table is partial and in-frame only. In the table there are more than 90,000 clones, roughly 91% of which are singletons. The source is a human donor in good health. Material for sequencing was non-Treg CD4+ T cells sorted from blood. The chain is built from TRBV4-1 and TRBJ1-1; TRBD1 is a possible D gene (5 bases). The CDR3 sequence is CASSPPVGENTEAFF. The CDR3 nucleotides are TGCGCCAGCAGCCCCCCCGTGGGGGAGAACACTGAAGCTTTCTTT.